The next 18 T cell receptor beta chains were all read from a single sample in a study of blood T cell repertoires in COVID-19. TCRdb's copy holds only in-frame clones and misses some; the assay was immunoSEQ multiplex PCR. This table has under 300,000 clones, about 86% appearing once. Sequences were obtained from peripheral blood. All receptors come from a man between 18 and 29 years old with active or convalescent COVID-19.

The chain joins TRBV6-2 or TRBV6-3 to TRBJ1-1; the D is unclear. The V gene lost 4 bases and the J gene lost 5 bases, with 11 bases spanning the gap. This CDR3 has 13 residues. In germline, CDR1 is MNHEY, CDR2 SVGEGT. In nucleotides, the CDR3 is TGTGCCAGCAGTTGGGCAGCGGGGACTGAAGCTTTCTTT. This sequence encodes CASSWAAGTEAFF.

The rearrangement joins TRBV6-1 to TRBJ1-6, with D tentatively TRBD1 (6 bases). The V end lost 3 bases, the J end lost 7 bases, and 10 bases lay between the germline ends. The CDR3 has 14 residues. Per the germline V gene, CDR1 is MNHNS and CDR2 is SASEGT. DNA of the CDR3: TGTGCCAGCAGTGACCAGGGGCCCAATTCACCCCTCCACTTT. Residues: CASSDQGPNSPLHF.

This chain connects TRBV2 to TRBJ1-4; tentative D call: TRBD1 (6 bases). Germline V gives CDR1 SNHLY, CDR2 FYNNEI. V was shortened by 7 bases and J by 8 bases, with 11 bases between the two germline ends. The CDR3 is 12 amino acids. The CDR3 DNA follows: TGTGCCAGCAACAGGGCTGGCGAAAAACTGTTTTTT. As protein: CASNRAGEKLFF.

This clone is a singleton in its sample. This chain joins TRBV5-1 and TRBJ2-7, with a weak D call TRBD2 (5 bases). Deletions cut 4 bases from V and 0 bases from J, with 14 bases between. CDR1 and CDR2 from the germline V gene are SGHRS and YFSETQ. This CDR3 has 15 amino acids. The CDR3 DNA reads TGCGCCAGCAGCCCTAATACCGGGATCTCCTACGAGCAGTACTTC. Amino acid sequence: CASSPNTGISYEQYF.

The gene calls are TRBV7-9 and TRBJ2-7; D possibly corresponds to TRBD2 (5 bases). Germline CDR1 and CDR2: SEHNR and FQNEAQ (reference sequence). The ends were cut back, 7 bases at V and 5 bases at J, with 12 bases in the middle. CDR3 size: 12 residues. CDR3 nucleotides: TGTGCCAGCACCTCCGAGGGCGACGAGCAGTACTTC. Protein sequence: CASTSEGDEQYF.

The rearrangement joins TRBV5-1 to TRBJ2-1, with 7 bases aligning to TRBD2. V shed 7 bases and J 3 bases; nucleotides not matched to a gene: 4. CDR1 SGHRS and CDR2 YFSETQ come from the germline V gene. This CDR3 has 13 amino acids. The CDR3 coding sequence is TGCGCCAGCGGCGGGGGAATCTACAATGAGCAGTTCTTC. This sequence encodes CASGGGIYNEQFF.

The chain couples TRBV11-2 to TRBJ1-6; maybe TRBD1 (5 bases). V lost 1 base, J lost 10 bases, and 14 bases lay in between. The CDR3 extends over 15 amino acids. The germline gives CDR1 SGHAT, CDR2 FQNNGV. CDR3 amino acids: CASSLGPGRGSPLHF. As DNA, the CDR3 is TGTGCCAGCAGCTTAGGACCAGGAAGGGGATCACCCCTCCACTTT.

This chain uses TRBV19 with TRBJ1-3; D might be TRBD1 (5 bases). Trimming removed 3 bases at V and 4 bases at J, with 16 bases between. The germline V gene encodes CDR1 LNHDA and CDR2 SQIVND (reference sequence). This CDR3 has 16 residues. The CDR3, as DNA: TGTGCCAGTAGTATCAATGGAGGGGCGAGGGGAAACACCATATATTTT. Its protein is CASSINGGARGNTIYF.

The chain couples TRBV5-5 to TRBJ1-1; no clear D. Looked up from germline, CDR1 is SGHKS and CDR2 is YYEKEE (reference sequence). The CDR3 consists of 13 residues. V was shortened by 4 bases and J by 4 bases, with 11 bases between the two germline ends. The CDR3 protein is CASSTSQVTEAFF. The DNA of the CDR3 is TGTGCCAGCAGCACAAGTCAGGTCACTGAAGCTTTCTTT.

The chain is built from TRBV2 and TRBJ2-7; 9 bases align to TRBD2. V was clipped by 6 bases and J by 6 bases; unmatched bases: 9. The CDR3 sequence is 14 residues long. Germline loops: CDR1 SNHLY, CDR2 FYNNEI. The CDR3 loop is CASSLLAGVGEQYF. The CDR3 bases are TGTGCCAGCAGCCTATTAGCGGGGGTCGGCGAGCAGTACTTC.

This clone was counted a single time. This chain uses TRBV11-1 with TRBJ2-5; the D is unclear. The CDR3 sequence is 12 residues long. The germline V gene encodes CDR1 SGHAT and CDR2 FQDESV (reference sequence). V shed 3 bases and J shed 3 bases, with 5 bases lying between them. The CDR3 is CASSFSKETQYF. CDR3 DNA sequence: TGTGCCAGCAGCTTTTCTAAAGAGACCCAGTACTTC. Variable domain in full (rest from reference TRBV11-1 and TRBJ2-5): EAEVAQSPRYKITEKSQAVAFWCDPISGHATLYWYRQILGQGPELLVQFQDESVVDDSQLPKDRFSAERLKGVDSTLKIQPAELGDSAMYLCASSFSKETQYFGPGTRLLVL.

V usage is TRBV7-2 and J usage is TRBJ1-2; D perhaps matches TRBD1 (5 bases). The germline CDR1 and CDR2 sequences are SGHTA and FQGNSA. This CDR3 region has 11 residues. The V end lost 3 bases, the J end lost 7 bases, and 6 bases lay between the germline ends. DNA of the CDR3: TGTGCCAGCAGCTTCAGGGTTGGCTACACCTTC. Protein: CASSFRVGYTF.

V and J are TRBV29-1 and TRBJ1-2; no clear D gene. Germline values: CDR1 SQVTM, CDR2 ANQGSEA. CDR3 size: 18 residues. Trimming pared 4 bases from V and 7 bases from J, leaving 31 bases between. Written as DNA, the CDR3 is TGCAGCGTTGGACCCCACAGCGGTGAGGGTCCAACACCGGCTGGCTACACCTTC. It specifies CSVGPHSGEGPTPAGYTF. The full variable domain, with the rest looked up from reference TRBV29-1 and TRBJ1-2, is SAVISQKPSRDICQRGTSLTIQCQVDSQVTMMFWYRQQPGQSLTLIATANQGSEATYESGFVIDKFPISRPNLTFSTLTVSNMSPEDSSIYLCSVGPHSGEGPTPAGYTFGSGTRLTVV.

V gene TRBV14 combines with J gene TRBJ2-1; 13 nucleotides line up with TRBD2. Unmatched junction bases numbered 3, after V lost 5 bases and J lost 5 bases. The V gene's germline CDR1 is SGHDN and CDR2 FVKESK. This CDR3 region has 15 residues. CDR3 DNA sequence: TGTGCCAGCAGCTCACTAGCGGGAGGGGACAATGAGCAGTTCTTC. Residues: CASSSLAGGDNEQFF. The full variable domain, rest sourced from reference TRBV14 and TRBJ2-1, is EAGVTQFPSHSVIEKGQTVTLRCDPISGHDNLYWYRRVMGKEIKFLLHFVKESKQDESGMPNNRFLAERTGGTYSTLKVQPAELEDSGVYFCASSSLAGGDNEQFFGPGTRLTVL.

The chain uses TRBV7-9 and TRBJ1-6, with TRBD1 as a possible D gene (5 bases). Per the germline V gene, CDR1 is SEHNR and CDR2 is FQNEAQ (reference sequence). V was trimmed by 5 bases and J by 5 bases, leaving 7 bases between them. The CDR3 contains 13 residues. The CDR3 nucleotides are TGTGCCAGCAGCCCACAGGATAATTCACCCCTCCACTTT. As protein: CASSPQDNSPLHF.

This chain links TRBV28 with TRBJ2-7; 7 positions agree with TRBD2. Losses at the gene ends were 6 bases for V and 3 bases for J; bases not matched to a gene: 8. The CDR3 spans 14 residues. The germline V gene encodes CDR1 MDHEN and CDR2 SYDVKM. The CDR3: CASSPQGGYYEQYF. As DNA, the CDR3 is TGTGCCAGCAGCCCCCAGGGAGGGTACTACGAGCAGTACTTC.

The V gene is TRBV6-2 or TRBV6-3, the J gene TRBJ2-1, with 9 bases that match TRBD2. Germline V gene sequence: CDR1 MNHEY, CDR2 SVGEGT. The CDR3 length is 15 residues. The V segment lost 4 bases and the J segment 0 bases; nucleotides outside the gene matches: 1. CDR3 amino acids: CASSLAGASYNEQFF. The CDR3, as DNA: TGTGCCAGCAGTTTAGCGGGAGCCTCCTACAATGAGCAGTTCTTC.

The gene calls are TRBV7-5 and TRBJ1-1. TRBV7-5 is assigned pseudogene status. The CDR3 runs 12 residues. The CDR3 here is CVRSTCLREAFF. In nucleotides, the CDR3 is TGTGTCAGAAGCACCTGCCTTCGGGAAGCTTTCTTT.